This TCR beta chain was observed in a study of T cells in Graves' hyperthyroidism and ophthalmopathy. Amplification of TCR beta CDR3 regions was performed using RNA transcripts as template. During a first-round RT-PCR of the TCR CDR3, the HTBI primer set was used. TCRdb redid the calling of the multiplex PCR reads with MiXCR, one entry per CDR3 protein. Of over 500,000 distinct CDR3 sequences in the sample, 40% to 55% were seen once. Exclusion followed for patients with uncontrolled infection, other autoimmune disease, pregnancy or lactation. CDR3 length: 13 amino acids. Germline loops: CDR1 SGHDN, CDR2 FVKESK. Between the trimmed V and J ends, which lost 3 bases and 4 bases, there was a span of 10 bases. As concerns this clonotype: The target antigen is unknown.

Study-level points and caveats: Ophthalmopathy and stable hyperthyroidism were separated by a 13 V-J model.

The TCR comes from an adult woman with Graves' disease, either hyperthyroidism or ophthalmopathy (not recorded which). The sample comprised peripheral blood or thyroid tissue (not recorded which). This chain connects TRBV14 to TRBJ2-7; D gene uncertain. CDR3 in amino acids: CASSQWATYEQYF. The CDR3 DNA is TGTGCCAGCAGCCAGTGGGCGACTTACGAGCAGTACTTC.